These T cell receptor beta chains were read from a single sample in a study of control samples from healthy donors and cancer patients. Here immunoSEQ multiplex PCR was the method, and the copy in TCRdb shows in-frame clones only, minus some. The sample lists 150,000 to 200,000 clones, around nine tenths occurring once. Sequencing was done on a sample of blood. The receptors come from a man aged 30 to 45 in good health. Each CDR3 is given with its conserved first and last residue. Fields, in order: CDR3 protein, CDR3 DNA, J gene, clone size, V gene, D gene. The D gene is left open where the match is weak. Part of the rows lack a size; the others show once, few, many or a class for expanded clones.

CDR3: CASTAHPTNYGYTF; DNA: TGTGCCAGCACTGCTCACCCGACTAACTATGGCTACACCTTC; J: TRBJ1-2; size: -; V: TRBV2; D: -
CDR3: CASSFAGSGPNGYTF; DNA: TGTGCCAGCAGCTTCGCAGGGTCGGGTCCAAATGGCTACACCTTC; J: TRBJ1-2; size: -; V: TRBV5-8; D: -
CDR3: CASRMGGGLSDTQYF; DNA: TGTGCCAGCAGAATGGGCGGGGGGCTTTCAGATACGCAGTATTTT; J: TRBJ2-3; size: -; V: TRBV2; D: TRBD2
CDR3: CASSARTSGSGETQYF; DNA: TGCGCCAGCAGCGCACGGACTAGCGGGAGTGGGGAGACCCAGTACTTC; J: TRBJ2-5; size: -; V: TRBV5-1; D: TRBD2
CDR3: CASSLTGQPEAFF; DNA: TGTGCCAGCAGCTTGACAGGGCAACCTGAAGCTTTCTTT; J: TRBJ1-1; size: -; V: TRBV5-4; D: -
CDR3: CASSLVAGSQPQHF; DNA: TGTGCCAGCAGCTTAGTGGCCGGAAGCCAGCCCCAGCATTTT; J: TRBJ1-5; size: -; V: TRBV7-2; D: -
CDR3: CASSETVNEQFF; DNA: TGTGCCAGCAGTGAGACAGTCAATGAGCAGTTCTTC; J: TRBJ2-1; size: -; V: TRBV6-2/TRBV6-3; D: -
CDR3: CASSSPLQGTEQYF; DNA: TGTGCCAGCAGCTCGCCCCTTCAGGGGACCGAGCAGTACTTC; J: TRBJ2-7; size: once; V: TRBV7-9; D: -
CDR3: CASSLYATGTGLQYF; DNA: TGTGCCAGCAGTTTGTACGCGACCGGGACAGGCCTACAGTACTTC; J: TRBJ2-4; size: few; V: TRBV6-5; D: TRBD1
CDR3: CASSQVGGATGELFF; DNA: TGCGCCAGCAGCCAAGTCGGGGGGGCAACCGGGGAGCTGTTTTTT; J: TRBJ2-2; size: -; V: TRBV4-3; D: TRBD2
CDR3: CASSLLAANSYNEQFF; DNA: TGTGCCAGCAGTTTATTAGCGGCCAACTCCTACAATGAGCAGTTCTTC; J: TRBJ2-1; size: -; V: TRBV27; D: -
CDR3: CASTPGLAGRYEQYF; DNA: TGTGCCAGCACCCCGGGACTAGCGGGAAGGTACGAGCAGTACTTC; J: TRBJ2-7; size: -; V: TRBV5-5; D: TRBD2
CDR3: CASRQTSIGYNEQFF; DNA: TGTGCCAGCCGCCAAACTAGTATCGGTTACAATGAGCAGTTCTTC; J: TRBJ2-1; size: -; V: TRBV6-5; D: -
CDR3: CASSVVPRGPSTDTQYF; DNA: TGTGCCAGCAGCGTAGTCCCCAGGGGGCCTAGCACAGATACGCAGTATTTT; J: TRBJ2-3; size: -; V: TRBV9; D: TRBD1
CDR3: CASSPPTGGGGYGYTF; DNA: TGTGCCAGCTCACCACCGACAGGGGGCGGTGGCTATGGCTACACCTTC; J: TRBJ1-2; size: -; V: TRBV18; D: TRBD1
CDR3: CATYEGVGSPLHF; DNA: TGTGCCACCTATGAAGGGGTTGGGTCACCCCTCCACTTT; J: TRBJ1-6; size: -; V: TRBV6-5; D: -
CDR3: CASRGLPSYNSPLHF; DNA: TGTGCCAGCAGGGGACTTCCTTCCTATAATTCACCCCTCCACTTT; J: TRBJ1-6; size: -; V: TRBV27; D: -
CDR3: CASLTDGYGYTF; DNA: TGTGCCAGCCTGACAGACGGCTATGGCTACACCTTC; J: TRBJ1-2; size: -; V: TRBV9; D: -
CDR3: CAISWWDRGAGELFF; DNA: TGTGCCATCAGTTGGTGGGACAGGGGCGCCGGGGAGCTGTTTTTT; J: TRBJ2-2; size: -; V: TRBV10-3; D: TRBD1
CDR3: CASRGEADTQYF; DNA: TGCGCCAGCAGGGGAGAGGCAGATACGCAGTATTTT; J: TRBJ2-3; size: -; V: TRBV5-1; D: -